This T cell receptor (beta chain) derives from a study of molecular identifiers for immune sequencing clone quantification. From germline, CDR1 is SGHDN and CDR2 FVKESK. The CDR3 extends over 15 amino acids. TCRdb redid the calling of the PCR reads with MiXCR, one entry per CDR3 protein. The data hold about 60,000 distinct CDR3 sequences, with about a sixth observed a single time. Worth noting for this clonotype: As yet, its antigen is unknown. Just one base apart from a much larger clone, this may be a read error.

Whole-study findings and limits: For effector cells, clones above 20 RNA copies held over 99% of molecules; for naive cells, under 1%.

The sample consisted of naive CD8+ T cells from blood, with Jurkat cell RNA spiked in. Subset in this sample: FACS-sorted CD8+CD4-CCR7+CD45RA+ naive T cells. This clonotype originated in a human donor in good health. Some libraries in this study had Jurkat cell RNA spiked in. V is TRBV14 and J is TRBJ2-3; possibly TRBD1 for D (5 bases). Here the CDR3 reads CASSQEGHYTDTRYF. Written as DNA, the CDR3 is TGTGCCAGCAGCCAAGAAGGACACTATACAGATACGCGGTATTTT.